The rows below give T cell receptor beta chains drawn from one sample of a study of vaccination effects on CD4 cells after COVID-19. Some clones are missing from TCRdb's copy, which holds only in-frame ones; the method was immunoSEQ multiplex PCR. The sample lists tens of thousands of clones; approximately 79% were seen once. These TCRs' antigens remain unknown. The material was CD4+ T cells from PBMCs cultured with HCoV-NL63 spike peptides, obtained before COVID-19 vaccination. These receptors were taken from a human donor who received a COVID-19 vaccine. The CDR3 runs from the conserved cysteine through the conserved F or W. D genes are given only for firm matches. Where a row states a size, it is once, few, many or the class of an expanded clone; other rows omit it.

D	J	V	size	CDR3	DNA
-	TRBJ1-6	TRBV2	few	CATLTHGSPLHF	TGTGCCACCCTCACACACGGGTCACCCCTCCACTTT
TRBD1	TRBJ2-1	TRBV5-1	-	CASSLQGARNNEQFF	TGCGCCAGCAGCTTACAGGGGGCTCGCAACAATGAGCAGTTCTTC
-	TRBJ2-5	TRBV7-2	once	CASSRGTPRGETQYF	TGTGCCAGCAGCCGTGGGACACCCCGGGGAGAGACCCAGTACTTC
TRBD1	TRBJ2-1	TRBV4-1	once	CATSRRTGVYNEQFF	TGCGCCACCTCGCGTAGGACAGGGGTTTACAATGAGCAGTTCTTC
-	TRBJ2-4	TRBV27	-	CASSRRGVAKNIQYF	TGTGCCAGCAGCAGGAGGGGGGTAGCCAAAAACATTCAGTACTTC
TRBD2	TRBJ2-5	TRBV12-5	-	CASGLPTGGVEETQYF	TGTGCTAGTGGTTTGCCGACGGGGGGGGTTGAAGAGACCCAGTACTTC
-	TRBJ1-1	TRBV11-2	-	CASSLKAAFF	TGTGCCAGCAGCCTAAAGGCCGCTTTCTTT
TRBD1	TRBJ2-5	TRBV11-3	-	CASSFKTGPLRKTQYF	TGTGCCAGCAGCTTTAAGACAGGGCCATTGAGAAAGACCCAGTACTTC
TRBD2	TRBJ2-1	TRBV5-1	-	CASSLNPSGGYNEQFF	TGCGCCAGCAGCTTGAACCCTAGCGGGGGATACAATGAGCAGTTCTTC
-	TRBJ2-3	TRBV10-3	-	CAISESGGKSTDTQYF	TGTGCCATCAGTGAGTCGGGCGGTAAGAGCACAGATACGCAGTATTTT
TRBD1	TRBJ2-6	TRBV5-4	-	CASSSGGAPGANVLTF	TGTGCCAGCAGCTCAGGGGGCGCCCCTGGGGCCAACGTCCTGACTTTC
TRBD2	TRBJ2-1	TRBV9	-	CASSVEGGGATQFF	TGTGCCAGCAGCGTAGAGGGCGGGGGGGCAACGCAGTTCTTC